This is a list of T cell receptor beta chains from one sample in a study of T cell responses to AZD1222 COVID-19 vaccine. The protocol was immunoSEQ multiplex PCR, while the TCRdb copy is restricted to in-frame clones and leaves out a portion. The table shows some 150,000 clones, with just over 90% occurring only once. Specimen: peripheral blood, collected on day 0 of MenACWY control vaccination. These receptors were obtained from an adult in good health. CDR3s include the opening cysteine and the closing phenylalanine or tryptophan.

V gene	J gene	CDR3 protein
TRBV5-1	TRBJ1-2	CASSSSGRYGYTF
TRBV2	TRBJ1-2	CASTRSSFNYGYTF
TRBV7-6	TRBJ2-7	CASSLRLAGGAYEQYF
TRBV5-1	TRBJ1-2	CASSFGNYGYTF
TRBV27	TRBJ2-1	CASSLSVVSSGINEQFF
TRBV7-2	TRBJ2-7	CASSLVGGPSYEQYF
TRBV5-1	TRBJ2-7	CASSYGQLQYF
TRBV6-1	TRBJ1-2	CASSEYGANYGYTF
TRBV19	TRBJ2-5	CASSTRGQGAQETQYF
TRBV9	TRBJ1-4	CASSVAVQDEKLFF
TRBV11-2	TRBJ2-1	CASSPGGGPLNEQFF
TRBV4-3	TRBJ2-7	CASSQAVSYEQYF
TRBV19	TRBJ2-6	CASSVDSSGANVLTF
TRBV11-2	TRBJ2-1	CATNRGRSYNEQFF
TRBV6-2/TRBV6-3	TRBJ2-7	CASSYLGLRGSEQYF